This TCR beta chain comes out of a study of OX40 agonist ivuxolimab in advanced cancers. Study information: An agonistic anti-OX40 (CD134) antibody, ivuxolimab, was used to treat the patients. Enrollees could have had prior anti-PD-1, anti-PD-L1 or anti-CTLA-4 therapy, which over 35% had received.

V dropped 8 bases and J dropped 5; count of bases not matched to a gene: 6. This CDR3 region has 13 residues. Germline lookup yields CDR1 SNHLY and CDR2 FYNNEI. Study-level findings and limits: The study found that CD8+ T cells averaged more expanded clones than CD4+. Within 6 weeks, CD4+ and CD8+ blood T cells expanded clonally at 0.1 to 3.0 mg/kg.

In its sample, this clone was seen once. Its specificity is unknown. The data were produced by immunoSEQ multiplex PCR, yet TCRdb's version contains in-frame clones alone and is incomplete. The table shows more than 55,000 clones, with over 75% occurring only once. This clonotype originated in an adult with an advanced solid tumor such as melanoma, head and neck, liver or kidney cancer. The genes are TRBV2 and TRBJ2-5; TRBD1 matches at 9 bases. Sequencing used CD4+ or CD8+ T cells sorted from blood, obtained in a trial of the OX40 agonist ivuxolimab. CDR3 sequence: CASFRDRVETQYF. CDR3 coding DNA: TGTGCCAGCTTCCGGGACAGGGTTGAGACCCAGTACTTC.